The 22 T cell receptor beta chains reported below all come from one sample, sequenced in a study of blood T cell repertoires in COVID-19. Repertoires were generated with immunoSEQ multiplex PCR, while TCRdb's copy carries only in-frame clones and drops some. Of some 220,000 clones listed, 84% were seen once; the top ten hold roughly 5%. Source material: peripheral blood. These receptors all come from a woman aged 60 to 75 who had recovered from COVID-19.

The V and J genes are TRBV7-9 and TRBJ2-2, with 11 bases identical to TRBD2. CDR1 is SEHNR, CDR2 FQNEAQ, per germline (reference sequence). This CDR3 has 18 residues. The J segment lost 0 bases and the V segment lost 1 base, leaving 4 bases of the junction unmatched. Here the CDR3 reads CASSLGKLAGANTGELFF. The CDR3 nucleotides are TGTGCCAGCAGCTTAGGGAAACTAGCGGGGGCGAACACCGGGGAGCTGTTTTTT.

Only a few counts were recorded for this clone. The rearrangement uses TRBV18 and TRBJ1-1, with D uncertain. Germline assignment: CDR1 KGHSH and CDR2 LQKENI. The V gene lost 3 bases and the J gene lost 1 base, with 12 bases spanning the gap. The CDR3 is 15 residues long. DNA for the CDR3: TGTGCCAGCTCACCCGTCCCGGTTAGGAACACTGAAGCTTTCTTT. This gives the protein CASSPVPVRNTEAFF.

The chain is built from TRBV9 and TRBJ1-5; maybe TRBD1 (5 bases). The CDR3 consists of 14 residues. Trimming removed 0 bases at V and 6 bases at J, with 10 bases between. The germline CDR1 and CDR2 sequences are SGDLS and YYNGEE. CDR3 in DNA: TGTGCCAGCAGCGTAGCCCCAGGGATTCAGCCCCAGCATTTT. This codes for CASSVAPGIQPQHF.

The chain recombines TRBV6-5 with TRBJ1-2, with TRBD1 matching 12 bases. CDR3 size: 16 residues. The V segment lost 2 bases and the J segment 5 bases; nucleotides outside the gene matches: 6. The germline V gene encodes CDR1 MNHEY and CDR2 SVGAGI. The CDR3 DNA sequence: TGTGCCAGCAGTTACGTGGGACAGGGGGCGTCTTATGGCTACACCTTC. As protein: CASSYVGQGASYGYTF.

The chain uses TRBV7-9 and TRBJ1-2, with TRBD1 matching 10 bases. Per germline, CDR1 SEHNR and CDR2 FQNEAQ (reference sequence). The V gene end was trimmed by 5 bases and the J gene end by 7 bases; junction bases not matched to a gene: 4. The CDR3 extends over 13 amino acids. The chain's CDR3 is CASSQTGGFGYTF. Written as DNA, the CDR3 is TGTGCCAGCAGCCAGACAGGGGGCTTTGGCTACACCTTC.

The chain links TRBV28 to TRBJ1-3; D may be TRBD1 (6 bases). The CDR3 is made up of 15 amino acids. V lost 6 bases, J lost 4 bases, and 16 bases lay in between. CDR1 is MDHEN and CDR2 is SYDVKM in the germline V gene. In DNA form, the CDR3 reads TGTGCCAGCAGACCTCTACAGGGTTCCGGAAACACCATATATTTT. This gives the protein CASRPLQGSGNTIYF.

The V and J genes are TRBV5-6 and TRBJ1-2; 7 bases agree with TRBD1. This CDR3 spans 13 amino acids. J lost 4 bases, V lost 4 bases, and 4 bases had no gene match. Germline loops: CDR1 SGHDT, CDR2 YYEEEE. CDR3 sequence (DNA): TGTGCCAGCAGCCCCGGGGACAGCTATGGCTACACCTTC. Its protein product is CASSPGDSYGYTF.

This sequence joins TRBV5-6 and TRBJ1-2; perhaps TRBD1 as D (6 bases). Germline V gives CDR1 SGHDT, CDR2 YYEEEE. The V end was cut by 0 bases, the J end by 0 bases, with 15 bases between. The CDR3 is made up of 17 amino acids. The CDR3 DNA reads TGTGCCAGCAGCTTGGTAGGGACATATTCACCTAACTATGGCTACACCTTC. Its protein is CASSLVGTYSPNYGYTF.

This clone was detected once. V usage is TRBV20-1 and J usage is TRBJ2-3; 8 positions agree with TRBD2. This CDR3 has 11 amino acids. Germline CDR1 DFQATT, CDR2 SNEGSKA (reference sequence). Trimming removed 7 bases from V and 15 bases from J; junction bases left unmatched: 12. The CDR3 sequence is CSVFSGGPYYF. The CDR3, as DNA: TGCAGTGTTTTCAGCGGGGGCCCCTATTATTTT.

J is TRBJ1-4 and V is TRBV7-9; D may be TRBD1 (6 bases). From germline, CDR1 is SEHNR and CDR2 FQNEAQ (reference sequence). Trimming cost V 2 bases and J 0 bases, with 10 bases left between them. CDR3 size: 16 residues. CDR3 in amino acids: CASSLTGYATNEKLFF. The CDR3 nucleotides are TGTGCCAGCAGCTTAACAGGGTATGCAACTAATGAAAAACTGTTTTTT. Variable domain in full (rest from reference TRBV7-9 and TRBJ1-4): DTGVSQNPRHKITKRGQNVTFRCDPISEHNRLYWYRQTLGQGPEFLTYFQNEAQLEKSRLLSDRFSAERPKGSFSTLEIQRTEQGDSAMYLCASSLTGYATNEKLFFGSGTQLSVL.

The chain joins TRBV18 to TRBJ1-1; perhaps TRBD1 as D (5 bases). Germline-derived CDR1 and CDR2 are KGHSH and LQKENI. V was pared by 2 bases and J by 5 bases, with 15 bases between. This CDR3 contains 15 residues. Written as DNA, the CDR3 is TGTGCCAGCTCACCAGGGGGAGGGGACGGGACTGAAGCTTTCTTT. This codes for CASSPGGGDGTEAFF.

J is TRBJ1-2 and V is TRBV15; no clear D gene. The CDR3 loop spans 14 amino acids. V lost 1 base and J 2 bases, leaving 8 bases between the germline ends. Germline assignment: CDR1 LNHNV and CDR2 YYDKDF (reference sequence). The CDR3 DNA reads TGTGCCACCAGCAGAGCTCACAACAACTATGGCTACACCTTC. Residues: CATSRAHNNYGYTF.

This rearrangement joins TRBV5-1 to TRBJ2-5, with D possibly matching TRBD2 (7 bases). V was trimmed by 2 bases and J by 4 bases, leaving 18 bases between them. The CDR3 contains 16 residues. Germline V gene sequence: CDR1 SGHRS, CDR2 YFSETQ. The CDR3: CASSFFGTRGAETQYF. The CDR3 DNA is TGCGCCAGCAGCTTCTTTGGGACACGGGGGGCAGAGACCCAGTACTTC.

V is TRBV6-2 or TRBV6-3 and J is TRBJ1-2, with TRBD1 matching over 9 bases. The CDR3 extends over 14 amino acids. The V and J ends lost 3 bases and 4 bases, in that order; junction bases with no gene match: 3. Germline values: CDR1 MNHEY, CDR2 SVGEGT. CDR3 amino acids: CASSYDRGTYGYTF. The DNA for the CDR3 is TGTGCCAGCAGTTATGACAGGGGGACCTATGGCTACACCTTC.

This chain uses TRBV11-3 with TRBJ1-1, with 7 bases lining up with TRBD1. The CDR3 consists of 15 residues. Germline values: CDR1 SGHNT, CDR2 YENEEA. The junction had 7 bases not matched to a gene; V was cut back by 5 bases and J by 1 base. CDR3 coding DNA: TGTGCCAGCAGCCCCGGGGGGGACAGGAACACTGAAGCTTTCTTT. This encodes CASSPGGDRNTEAFF.

The CDR3 region has the DNA TGTGCCAGCAGTTGGACTAGCATGGATGAGCAGTTCTTC. It codes for CASSWTSMDEQFF. The genes are TRBV12-3 or TRBV12-4 and TRBJ2-1, with TRBD2 identical over 8 bases. V dropped 4 bases and J dropped 8; count of bases not matched to a gene: 4. CDR3 length equals 13 residues.

The rearrangement links TRBV2 to TRBJ2-7; 9 positions agree with TRBD1. The V gene's germline CDR1 is SNHLY and CDR2 FYNNEI. The junction had 4 bases not matched to a gene; V was cut back by 4 bases and J by 3 bases. The CDR3 is made up of 14 amino acids. The CDR3 loop is CASSGGQGFYEQYF. The CDR3, as DNA: TGTGCCAGCAGTGGAGGACAGGGGTTCTACGAGCAGTACTTC.

This clone was counted only a few times. The CDR3 region has the DNA TGTGCCACTCAAAGAGGGACTAGCCTCCGCGAGCAGTACTTC. Translation gives CATQRGTSLREQYF. J is TRBJ2-7 and V is TRBV28; 9 bases fit TRBD2. With 10 bases clipped from V and 6 bases from J, the junction kept 13 bases outside the gene matches. This CDR3 has 14 amino acids. CDR1 and CDR2 (germline): MDHEN, SYDVKM.

The rearrangement joins TRBV19 to TRBJ2-5; TRBD2 agrees at 15 bases. V trimming: 5 bases; J trimming: 5 bases; junction bases outside the gene matches: 9. Germline-derived CDR1 and CDR2 are LNHDA and SQIVND (reference sequence). The CDR3 extends over 17 amino acids. The CDR3 protein is CASSGGLAGGPGETQYF. CDR3 nucleotide sequence: TGTGCCAGTAGTGGGGGACTAGCGGGGGGCCCTGGGGAGACCCAGTACTTC.

This chain links TRBV5-4 with TRBJ1-4; possible D gene TRBD1, 6 bases. CDR1 and CDR2 from the germline V gene are SGHNT and YYREEE (reference sequence). Trimming cost V 3 bases and J 12 bases, with 12 bases left between them. The CDR3 runs 12 residues. The CDR3 DNA reads TGTGCCAGCAGCTCGCGGGAGGGGGAACTGTTTTTT. Its translation is CASSSREGELFF.

V gene TRBV11-2 combines with J gene TRBJ2-1; 11 bases fit TRBD2. This CDR3 is built from 16 residues. Looked up from germline, CDR1 is SGHAT and CDR2 is FQNNGV. V shed 5 bases, J shed 4 bases, and the junction held 7 bases outside the gene matches. The CDR3 sequence: CASSLDLAGGYNEQFF. The CDR3 nucleotides are TGTGCCAGCAGCCTGGATCTAGCGGGGGGATACAATGAGCAGTTCTTC.

The V gene is TRBV7-9, the J gene TRBJ2-7, with 9 bases that match TRBD1. V lost 5 bases to trimming and J lost 5 bases; unmatched junction nucleotides: 7. This CDR3 is built from 14 residues. Germline V gene data show CDR1 as SEHNR and CDR2 as FQNEAQ (reference sequence). This CDR3 is CASSITYRGHEQYF. CDR3 in DNA: TGTGCCAGCAGCATTACATACAGGGGGCACGAGCAGTACTTC.